These T cell receptor beta chains were read from a single sample in a study of blood T cells in healthy people across ages. TCRdb re-called the 5' RACE reads through MiXCR, storing one row per CDR3 protein. The sample contains roughly 730,000 distinct CDR3 sequences, roughly 56% of which appear only once. Sequenced input: blood. The receptors derive from a man aged 40-49 years in good health. Both conserved end residues are part of each CDR3.

CASRLDRVYF TRBV6-1
CASSHGGDTQYF TRBV4-3
CASSYTSGTYEQYF TRBV11-3
CAPPAWQGEGLVFF TRBV24-1
CASSQIAGAPYEQYF TRBV4-3
CASSVRTSGANNEQFF TRBV9
CASSQTGTDTEAFF TRBV5-1
CASSQGYGGQETQYF TRBV4-1
CASTQEVLAGEHYGYTF TRBV7-2
CASSLGNSGGFSNEQFF TRBV7-3
CASSATDNNSPLHF TRBV9
CAWRDYYGYTF TRBV30
CASSHGTGTGSYEQYF TRBV3-1
CASSKDQGSQETQYF TRBV7-6
CASRKLDTQYF TRBV12-3/TRBV12-4
CASKLEATDTQYF TRBV3-1
CASSPATGDEQYF TRBV5-1
CASSFVRTGPREQYF TRBV27
CASSSGGSAYEQFF TRBV7-2
CASSYSMVAGGQGPGETQYF TRBV6-2/TRBV6-3
CASRLGGTRYGKAFF TRBV28
CASSSAGTSSGANVLTF TRBV7-2
CASSQEGTADNEQFF TRBV4-3
CASTKVGISEGQFF TRBV6-5
CASSLAGVGRQAKNIQYF TRBV5-6
CASSLRTGGAGANVLTF TRBV27
CASSFYKSFGLAGGPRDTQYF TRBV28
CASSQAAARGAGYTF TRBV4-3
CSVGLGDVGGELFF TRBV29-1
CSAGLGRGTEAFF TRBV20-1
CATSTRDRNSPLHF TRBV15
CSPIGVKETQYF TRBV20-1
CSAPRTENYGYTF TRBV20-1
CAISERSVGTDTQYF TRBV10-3
CASSPGAPNTEAFF TRBV11-3
CASRWQGVSEAFF TRBV28
CASSLRGTPYEQYF TRBV27
CASLGTATNEKLFF TRBV6-1
CASSYGGAERTQYF TRBV28
CASRTDRVGFEQYF TRBV7-2